What follows describes a single TCR beta chain. Its antigen is not identified. The same CDR3 arises from other DNA sequences in this sample as well. Via CD45RO/CCR7/CD25/CD127/CD95/CD27, cells of the CD4+ naive, central memory, regulatory and stem cell-like memory subsets were sorted. Post-sort purity exceeded 95% for all sorted populations. CDR3 length equals 14 residues. V lost 2 bases and J lost 4; bases outside the gene matches: 3. CDR1 SGHRS and CDR2 YFSETQ come from the germline V gene. The data belong to a study of beta chain features in type 1 diabetes. Whole-study results and caveats: With patients and controls alike, PCR might favor shorter templates to an equal degree.

Sequenced material consisted of expressed TCRB transcripts (all of the isolated RNA was reverse transcribed). Repertoires were generated with immunoSEQ multiplex PCR, while TCRdb's copy carries only in-frame clones and drops some. This table holds some 200,000 clones, approximately 11% found once. The TCR originated in a man aged 18 to 29 in good health. The sequencing sample was made of central memory CD4+ T cells from blood. The chain is built from TRBV5-1 and TRBJ2-5; 9 positions match TRBD1. The CDR3 nucleotides are TGCGCCAGCAGCTTACAGGGGGCTGGAGAGACCCAGTACTTC. Residues: CASSLQGAGETQYF.